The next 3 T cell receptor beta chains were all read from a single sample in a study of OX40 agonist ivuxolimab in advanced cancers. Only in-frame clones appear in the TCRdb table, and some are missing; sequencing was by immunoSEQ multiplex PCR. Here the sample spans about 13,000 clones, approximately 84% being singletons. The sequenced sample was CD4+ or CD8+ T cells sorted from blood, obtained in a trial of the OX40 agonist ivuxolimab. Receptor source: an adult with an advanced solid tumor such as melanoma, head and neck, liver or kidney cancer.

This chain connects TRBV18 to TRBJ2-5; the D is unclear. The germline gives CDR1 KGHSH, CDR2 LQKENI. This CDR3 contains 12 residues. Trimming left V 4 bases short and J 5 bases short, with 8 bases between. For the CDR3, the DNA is TGTGCCAGCTCACTCCCGAGTGAGACCCAGTACTTC. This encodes CASSLPSETQYF.

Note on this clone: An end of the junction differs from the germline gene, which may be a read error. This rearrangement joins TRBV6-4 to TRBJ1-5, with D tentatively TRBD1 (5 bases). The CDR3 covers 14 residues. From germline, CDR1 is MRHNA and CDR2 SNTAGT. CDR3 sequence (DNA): TGTGCCGGCAGGGCCTGGTCTGGGGATCAGCCCCAGCATTTT. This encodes CAGRAWSGDQPQHF.

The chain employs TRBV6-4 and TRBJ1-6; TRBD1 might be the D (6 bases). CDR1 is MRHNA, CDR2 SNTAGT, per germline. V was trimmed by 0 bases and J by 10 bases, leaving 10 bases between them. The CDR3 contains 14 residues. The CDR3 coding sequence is TGTGCCAGCAGTGACTCGGACAGTTCCTCACCCCTCCACTTT. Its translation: CASSDSDSSSPLHF.